The 21 T cell receptor beta chains listed next were all sequenced from one sample in a study of T cell repertoires in cytomegalovirus infection (dated by TCRdb to the late 2010s). The sample's treatment or condition label, decoded: in vitro stimulation with specific CMV peptide epitopes to enrich CMV-specific T cells. This sample was sequenced with an Illumina HiSeq 1500. The raw public reads went through TCRdb reprocessing: fastp at Q25, MiXCR clone calling, in-frame beta chains kept. Rows are unified per CDR3 protein, each entry keeping the most common DNA and genes. This sample lists about 830,000 distinct CDR3 sequences; approximately 29% were detected once. The ten largest account for 9.5% to 15% of the sample. These receptors have no known antigen. The input for sequencing was cultured CD8+ T cells from PBMCs, taken from culture after CMV antigen stimulation. All receptors come from a human donor in good health (CMV status not recorded). Some clones in this sample may be carry-over from other donors' samples.

The gene calls are TRBV12-3 or TRBV12-4 and TRBJ2-3; no clear D. Trimming left V 0 bases short and J 6 bases short, with 7 bases between. This CDR3 has 13 amino acids. CDR3 nucleotides: TGTGCCAGCAGTTTAGCGCTTCTCGATACGCAGTATTTT. The encoded protein is CASSLALLDTQYF.

The table lists this clonotype with many counts. This chain joins TRBV7-6 and TRBJ2-7; D perhaps matches TRBD2 (7 bases). Germline V gene data show CDR1 as SGHVS and CDR2 as FNYEAQ. V was clipped by 5 bases and J by 3 bases, with 17 bases between them. The CDR3 is made up of 15 amino acids. CDR3 amino acids: CASSARGGANYEQYF. Written as DNA, the CDR3 is TGTGCCAGCAGCGCAAGGGGGGGCGCCAACTACGAGCAGTACTTC. Full variable domain (remainder filled in from reference TRBV7-6 and TRBJ2-7): GAGVSQSPRYKVTKRGQDVALRCDPISGHVSLYWYRQALGQGPEFLTYFNYEAQQDKSGLPNDRFSAERPEGSISTLTIQRTEQRDSAMYRCASSARGGANYEQYFGPGTRLTVT.

This sequence joins TRBV27 and TRBJ1-1; possibly TRBD1 for D (5 bases). V was cut by 2 bases and J by 5 bases, with 15 bases left in between. Germline CDR1 and CDR2: MNHEY and SMNVEV (reference sequence). The CDR3 is 15 amino acids. Here the CDR3 reads CASSLTPGGGTEAFF. CDR3 DNA: TGTGCCAGCAGTTTAACTCCGGGGGGAGGAACTGAAGCTTTCTTT.

The table lists this clonotype with a few counts. A much larger clonotype is one base distant, so this may be a read error. V usage is TRBV6-2 or TRBV6-3 and J usage is TRBJ1-1; D is ambiguous. Trimming took off 2 bases at V and 2 bases at J, with 6 bases between the two ends. The CDR3 runs 13 residues. The germline V gene has CDR1 MNHEY and CDR2 SVGEGT. CDR3 amino acids: CASSYGINTEAFF. CDR3 nucleotide sequence: TGTGCCAGCAGTTACGGGATCAACACTGAAGCTTTCTTT.

This clonotype was detected only a few times. The rearrangement joins TRBV6-4 to TRBJ2-5; no definite D call. This CDR3 has 17 residues. Germline-derived CDR1 and CDR2 are MRHNA and SNTAGT. V was trimmed by 7 bases and J by 2 bases, leaving 23 bases between them. DNA for the CDR3: TGTGCCAGCACCACCAAAACCCCGGCAGGACGTCAAGAGACCCAGTACTTC. The encoded protein is CASTTKTPAGRQETQYF.

V is TRBV6-5 and J is TRBJ2-5; 9 nucleotides agree with TRBD2. From germline, CDR1 is MNHEY and CDR2 SVGAGI. CDR3 size: 16 residues. The V segment lost 1 base and the J segment 5 bases; nucleotides outside the gene matches: 8. The CDR3 region is CASSYFASGVWETQYF. CDR3 DNA: TGTGCCAGCAGTTACTTCGCTAGCGGGGTCTGGGAGACCCAGTACTTC.

This chain joins TRBV4-1 and TRBJ2-1; D might be TRBD1 (5 bases). Germline CDR1 is MGHRA and CDR2 is YSYEKL. The V end was cut by 8 bases, the J end by 7 bases, with 12 bases between. The CDR3 extends over 12 amino acids. This CDR3 is CASSWGMNEQFF. The DNA of the CDR3 is TGCGCCAGCTCATGGGGCATGAATGAGCAGTTCTTC.

This clonotype was seen repeatedly, ten times or more. This sequence joins TRBV7-6 and TRBJ1-1; D remains ambiguous. Germline V gene lookup returns CDR1 SGHVS and CDR2 FNYEAQ. The CDR3 spans 16 residues. Deletions cut 2 bases from V and 4 bases from J, with 17 bases between. CDR3 sequence: CASSLYGEEVGTEAFF. In DNA, the CDR3 is TGTGCCAGCAGCTTATATGGGGAGGAAGTTGGCACTGAAGCTTTCTTT.

In this sample, this clonotype turned up a few times. CDR3 sequence reads: CASSPSGPNSPLHF. The CDR3 coding sequence is TGTGCCAGCAGCCCTTCCGGGCCGAATTCACCCCTCCACTTT. The V call is TRBV27, the J call TRBJ1-6; D remains unclear. The CDR3 length is 14 residues. Germline CDR1 MNHEY, CDR2 SMNVEV (reference sequence). Trimming removed 6 bases at V and 7 bases at J, with 13 bases between.

CDR3 sequence reads: CATPNRDKSLGYTF. In DNA form, the CDR3 reads TGTGCCACCCCGAACCGAGACAAGAGCCTCGGCTACACCTTC. The genes are TRBV6-8 and TRBJ1-2; D ambiguous. V was shortened by 10 bases and J by 8 bases, with 23 bases between the two germline ends. From germline, CDR1 is MNHGY and CDR2 SAAAGT. This CDR3 is 14 amino acids long.

This clonotype has a count of ten or more. The chain links TRBV7-6 to TRBJ2-1; 11 bases map to TRBD2. This CDR3 has 17 amino acids. Germline assignment: CDR1 SGHVS and CDR2 FNYEAQ. J gave up 9 bases and V 1 base, and 11 bases lay outside the gene matches. CDR3 DNA sequence: TGTGCCAGCAGCTTAGGGGCTAGCGGGGGGCTAAACCTTGAGCAGTTCTTC. This codes for CASSLGASGGLNLEQFF.

V is TRBV7-6 and J is TRBJ2-2, with a possible D match to TRBD2 (6 bases). The CDR3 consists of 14 residues. V lost 4 bases and J lost 5, with 11 bases in between. Germline loops: CDR1 SGHVS, CDR2 FNYEAQ. The CDR3 DNA reads as TGTGCCAGCAGCTCAAAGACTAGTACCGGGGAGCTGTTTTTT. Translation gives CASSSKTSTGELFF. Full variable domain (outside the CDR3, taken from reference TRBV7-6 and TRBJ2-2): GAGVSQSPRYKVTKRGQDVALRCDPISGHVSLYWYRQALGQGPEFLTYFNYEAQQDKSGLPNDRFSAERPEGSISTLTIQRTEQRDSAMYRCASSSKTSTGELFFGEGSRLTVL.

The chain carries TRBV7-8 and TRBJ2-1; TRBD2 is a possible D gene (6 bases). CDR1 is SGHVS, CDR2 FQNEAQ, per germline. The V end lost 0 bases, the J end lost 8 bases, and 11 bases lay between the germline ends. This CDR3 region has 14 residues. The CDR3 DNA sequence: TGTGCCAGCAGCTTAGCGCCGCGGGGCGATGAGCAGTTCTTC. Translated, it gives CASSLAPRGDEQFF. The full variable domain, completed using reference TRBV7-8 and TRBJ2-1, is GAGVSQSPRYKVAKRGQDVALRCDPISGHVSLFWYQQALGQGPEFLTYFQNEAQLDKSGLPSDRFFAERPEGSVSTLKIQRTQQEDSAVYLCASSLAPRGDEQFFGPGTRLTVL.

V is TRBV5-4 and J is TRBJ1-1; no firm D call. The CDR3 consists of 13 residues. In germline, CDR1 is SGHNT, CDR2 YYREEE (reference sequence). Trimming left V 6 bases short and J 1 base short, with 10 bases between. The chain's CDR3 is CASTHQTNTEAFF. The CDR3 DNA sequence: TGTGCCAGCACCCACCAAACGAACACTGAAGCTTTCTTT.

The table lists this clonotype with a count of one. The CDR3 spells CAISEGTDYTF. The DNA of the CDR3 is TGTGCCATCAGTGAGGGGACAGATTACACCTTC. The chain is built from TRBV10-3 and TRBJ1-2; 7 bases map to TRBD1. The J segment lost 11 bases and the V segment lost 2 bases, leaving 2 bases of the junction unmatched. Germline V gene lookup returns CDR1 ENHRY and CDR2 SYGVKD. The CDR3 is made up of 11 amino acids.

This clonotype was picked up many times. This chain links TRBV28 with TRBJ2-5, with 9 bases that match TRBD2. CDR1 is MDHEN, CDR2 SYDVKM, per germline. Trimming at V came to 2 bases and at J to 4 bases, leaving 5 bases not matched to a gene. This CDR3 region has 15 residues. In nucleotides, the CDR3 is TGTGCCAGCAGTTTACCCCTAGCGGGGACAGAGACCCAGTACTTC. Translation: CASSLPLAGTETQYF.

Of note for this clonotype: Germline and junction disagree at one end, which may indicate a read error. The rearrangement joins TRBV7-6 to TRBJ2-3, with TRBD2 matching over 10 bases. Germline V CDR1 and CDR2: SGHVS, FNYEAQ. The CDR3 sequence is 18 residues long. CDR3 sequence: CASSSSERGGELTGTQYF. In DNA form, the CDR3 reads TGTGCCAGCAGCTCGTCTGAGCGGGGGGGCGAGTTGACAGGTACGCAGTATTTT. Full variable domain (rest looked up from reference TRBV7-6 and TRBJ2-3): GAGVSQSPRYKVTKRGQDVALRCDPISGHVSLYWYRQALGQGPEFLTYFNYEAQQDKSGLPNDRFSAERPEGSISTLTIQRTEQRDSAMYRCASSSSERGGELTGTQYFGPGTRLTVL.

The chain links TRBV15 to TRBJ1-4; D uncertain. Trimming cost V 7 bases and J 8 bases, with 8 bases left between them. This CDR3 comprises 11 residues. Germline lookup yields CDR1 LNHNV and CDR2 YYDKDF (reference sequence). DNA of the CDR3: TGTGCCACCACTAACAAGGAAAAACTGTTTTTT. Amino acids: CATTNKEKLFF. The full variable domain, with the rest looked up from reference TRBV15 and TRBJ1-4, is DAMVIQNPRYQVTQFGKPVTLSCSQTLNHNVMYWYQQKSSQAPKLLFHYYDKDFNNEADTPDNFQSRRPNTSFCFLDIRSPGLGDTAMYLCATTNKEKLFFGSGTQLSVL.

The chain combines TRBV27 with TRBJ2-1; tentative D call: TRBD1 (6 bases). This CDR3 spans 16 amino acids. V dropped 5 bases and J dropped 0 bases, with 14 bases sitting between them. The germline V gene encodes CDR1 MNHEY and CDR2 SMNVEV (reference sequence). The CDR3 here is CASSARQAISYNEQFF. Written as DNA, the CDR3 is TGTGCCAGCAGTGCCCGACAGGCGATCTCCTACAATGAGCAGTTCTTC.

This clonotype appeared a few times. The V call is TRBV12-3 or TRBV12-4, the J call TRBJ2-3; D is perhaps TRBD2 (6 bases). This CDR3 is built from 18 residues. Trimming took off 3 bases at V and 2 bases at J, with 21 bases between the two ends. CDR3 sequence reads: CASSFLSGSGGVTDTQYF. The CDR3 DNA reads TGTGCCAGCAGTTTTTTGAGTGGTTCTGGCGGGGTCACAGATACGCAGTATTTT.

The chain is built from TRBV20-1 and TRBJ2-1; 13 nucleotides match TRBD2. The trim removed 3 bases at V and 9 bases at J, leaving 8 bases unmatched. Germline CDR1 is DFQATT and CDR2 is SNEGSKA (reference sequence). The CDR3 length is 15 residues. The chain's CDR3 is CSASDETSGGSEQFF. The CDR3 DNA follows: TGCAGTGCTAGTGACGAGACTAGCGGGGGGTCTGAGCAGTTCTTC.